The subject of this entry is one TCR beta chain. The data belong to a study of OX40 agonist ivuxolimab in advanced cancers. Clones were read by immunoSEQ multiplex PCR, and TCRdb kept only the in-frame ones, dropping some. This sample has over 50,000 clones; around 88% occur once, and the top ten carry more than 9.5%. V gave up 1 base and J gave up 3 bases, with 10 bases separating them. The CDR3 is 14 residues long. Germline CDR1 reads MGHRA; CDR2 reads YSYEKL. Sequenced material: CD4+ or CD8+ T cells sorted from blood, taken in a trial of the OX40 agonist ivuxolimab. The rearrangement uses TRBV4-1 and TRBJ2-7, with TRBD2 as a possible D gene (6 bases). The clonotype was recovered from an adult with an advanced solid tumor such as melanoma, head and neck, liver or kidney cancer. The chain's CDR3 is CASSQVGGFYEQYF. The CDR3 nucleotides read TGCGCCAGCAGCCAAGTTGGGGGGTTCTACGAGCAGTACTTC.